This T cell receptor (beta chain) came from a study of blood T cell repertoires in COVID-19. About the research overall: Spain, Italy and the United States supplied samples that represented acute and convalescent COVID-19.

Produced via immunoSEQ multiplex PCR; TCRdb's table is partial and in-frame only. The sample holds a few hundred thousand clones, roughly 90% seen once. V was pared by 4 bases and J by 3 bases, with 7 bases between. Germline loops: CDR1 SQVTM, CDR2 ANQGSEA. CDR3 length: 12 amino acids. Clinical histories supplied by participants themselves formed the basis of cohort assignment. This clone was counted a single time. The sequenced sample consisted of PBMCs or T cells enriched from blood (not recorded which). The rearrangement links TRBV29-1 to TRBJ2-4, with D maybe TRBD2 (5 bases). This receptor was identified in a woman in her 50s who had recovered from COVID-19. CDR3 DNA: TGCAGCGTTGTTGGACTCAAAAACATTCAGTACTTC. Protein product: CSVVGLKNIQYF.